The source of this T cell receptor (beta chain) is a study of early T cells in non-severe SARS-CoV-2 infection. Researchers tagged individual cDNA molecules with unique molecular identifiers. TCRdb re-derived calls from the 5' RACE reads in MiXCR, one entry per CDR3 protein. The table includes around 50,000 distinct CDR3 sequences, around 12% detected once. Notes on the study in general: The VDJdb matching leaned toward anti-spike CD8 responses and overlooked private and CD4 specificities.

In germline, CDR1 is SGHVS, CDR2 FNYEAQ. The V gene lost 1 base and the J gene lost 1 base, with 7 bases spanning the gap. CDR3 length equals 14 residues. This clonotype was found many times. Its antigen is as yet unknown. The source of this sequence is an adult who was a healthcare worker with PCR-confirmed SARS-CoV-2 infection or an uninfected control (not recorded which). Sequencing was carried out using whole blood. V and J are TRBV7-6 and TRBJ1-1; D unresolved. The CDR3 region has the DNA TGTGCCAGCAGCTTAGGGACGAGGAACACTGAAGCTTTCTTT. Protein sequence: CASSLGTRNTEAFF.